These T cell receptor beta chains were read from a single sample in a study of T cells after yellow fever vaccination. TCRdb redid the calling of the 5' RACE reads with MiXCR, one entry per CDR3 protein. This sample has about 300,000 distinct CDR3 sequences, with roughly 9% found just once. The specimen was CD4+ T cells sorted from PBMCs, collected 5 days after the yellow fever booster vaccination. These receptors were obtained from a man aged 18 to 35 who received the YFV17D yellow fever vaccine. Both conserved end residues are part of each CDR3. A D gene is named only where the DNA matches it firmly. Some rows mark clone size as missing; the rest say once, few, many or name a class of expanded clone.

D gene,V gene,CDR3 length,clone size,J gene,CDR3 DNA,CDR3 protein
TRBD1,TRBV24-1,15,few,TRBJ2-2,TGTGCCACCAGTGATTTCGGGACAGACACCGGGGAGCTGTTTTTT,CATSDFGTDTGELFF
TRBD1,TRBV4-3,18,few,TRBJ2-3,TGCGCCAGCAGCCAAAGCCGGGGGGGACAGGGGAGCACAGATACGCAGTATTTT,CASSQSRGGQGSTDTQYF
-,TRBV5-4,13,few,TRBJ2-5,TGTGCCAGCAGCTTGCTGACAAAAGAGACCCAGTACTTC,CASSLLTKETQYF
-,TRBV29-1,16,many,TRBJ1-1,TGCAGCGTTGTCTCATGGGTGGCGGGAACGAACACTGAAGCTTTCTTT,CSVVSWVAGTNTEAFF
-,TRBV5-4,13,-,TRBJ1-2,TGTGCCAGCAGCCAGGGACCGCTGGATGGCTACACCTTC,CASSQGPLDGYTF
-,TRBV2,13,many,TRBJ1-1,TGTGCCAGCAGTGAGGGAGTGAACACTGAAGCTTTCTTT,CASSEGVNTEAFF
-,TRBV12-3/TRBV12-4,14,few,TRBJ1-4,TGTGCCAGCAGACTCATAGCAACTAATGAAAAACTGTTTTTT,CASRLIATNEKLFF
TRBD1,TRBV18,13,-,TRBJ2-7,TGTGCCAGCTCGAAAGCAGGGGGCGACGAGCAGTACTTC,CASSKAGGDEQYF
-,TRBV2,15,-,TRBJ2-2,TGTGCCAGCAGTGGAGGATCCTGGGTTCCCGGGGAGCTGTTTTTT,CASSGGSWVPGELFF
TRBD1,TRBV6-5,16,few,TRBJ2-2,TGTGCCAGCAGTTATCGTCGGACAGGGAACACCGGGGAGCTGTTTTTT,CASSYRRTGNTGELFF
-,TRBV6-2/TRBV6-3,11,many,TRBJ2-7,TGTGCCAGCGGGATGGGCTACGAGCAGTACTTC,CASGMGYEQYF
-,TRBV4-2,14,few,TRBJ1-5,TGTGCCCGCAGCGGGGGGGCGGGCAATCAGCCCCAGCATTTT,CARSGGAGNQPQHF
-,TRBV27,14,-,TRBJ2-2,TGTGCCAGTAGGTGGGGGGCGCACACCGGGGAGCTGTTTTTT,CASRWGAHTGELFF
-,TRBV12-3/TRBV12-4,14,many,TRBJ2-7,TGTGCCAGCAGGCGCACGTCGAGCTCCTACGAGCAGTACTTC,CASRRTSSSYEQYF